A selection of T cell receptor beta chains follows, all from one sample in a study of blood T cell repertoires in COVID-19. The data were produced by immunoSEQ multiplex PCR, yet TCRdb's version contains in-frame clones alone and is incomplete. The profile shows around 330,000 clones, 70% to 90% of them singletons. Sequenced sample: peripheral blood. The receptors stem from a woman aged 45-60 years with active or convalescent COVID-19. Each CDR3 is given with its conserved first and last residue. Each record gives: CDR3 protein, CDR3 DNA, D gene, J gene, V gene, clone size. The D gene is left open where the match is weak. Clone size, where shown, is once, few, many, or a class for clones that have expanded.

CASSSRLAVYNEQFF | TGTGCCAGCAGCTCCAGACTAGCGGTGTACAATGAGCAGTTCTTC | TRBD2 | TRBJ2-1 | TRBV7-2 | .
CSVPGTASLREETQYF | TGCAGCGTCCCAGGGACTGCCTCACTCCGTGAAGAGACCCAGTACTTC | . | TRBJ2-5 | TRBV29-1 | .
CASRVTDNQPQHF | TGTGCCAGCAGGGTGACAGACAATCAGCCCCAGCATTTT | . | TRBJ1-5 | TRBV6-5 | .
CASRTGGLGEKLFF | TGTGCCAGCAGAACAGGGGGCTTAGGGGAAAAACTGTTTTTT | TRBD1 | TRBJ1-4 | TRBV27 | .
CASSFSSNQPQHF | TGTGCCAGCAGTTTCTCGAGCAATCAGCCCCAGCATTTT | . | TRBJ1-5 | TRBV12-3/TRBV12-4 | .
CASRGQGVGQPQHF | TGTGCCAGTAGAGGACAGGGGGTCGGGCAGCCCCAGCATTTT | TRBD1 | TRBJ1-5 | TRBV19 | once
CASNGQGGLEAFF | TGTGCCAGCAACGGACAGGGCGGGCTTGAAGCTTTCTTT | TRBD1 | TRBJ1-1 | TRBV12-3/TRBV12-4 | .
CASSHLGGQDNQPQHF | TGTGCCAGCAGCCATTTAGGAGGGCAGGACAATCAGCCCCAGCATTTT | . | TRBJ1-5 | TRBV4-2 | .
CASSSLGLAGDRTYEQYF | TGCGCCAGCAGCTCCCTGGGACTAGCGGGGGACCGAACCTACGAGCAGTACTTC | TRBD2 | TRBJ2-7 | TRBV5-1 | .
CSASFGGVDTGELFF | TGCAGTGCGAGTTTCGGGGGAGTGGATACCGGGGAGCTGTTTTTT | . | TRBJ2-2 | TRBV20-1 | .
CASYLGQGAVYEQYF | TGCGCCAGCTACCTTGGACAGGGGGCTGTCTACGAGCAGTACTTC | TRBD1 | TRBJ2-7 | TRBV23-1 | .
CASSFEGRYNSPLHF | TGTGCCAGCAGCTTTGAGGGGAGGTATAATTCACCCCTCCACTTT | . | TRBJ1-6 | TRBV5-5 | once
CASSLVVQGRNREGEQYF | TGTGCCAGCAGCTTAGTGGTACAGGGAAGGAATAGGGAGGGCGAGCAGTACTTC | . | TRBJ2-7 | TRBV7-9 | once
CASSLDRQPQHF | TGTGCCAGCAGTTTAGACAGACAGCCCCAGCATTTT | . | TRBJ1-5 | TRBV12-3/TRBV12-4 | once
CSATGYLRTDTQYF | TGCAGCGCCACAGGGTATCTGAGGACAGATACGCAGTATTTT | . | TRBJ2-3 | TRBV29-1 | .
CASAFIGTGGTEAFF | TGCGCCAGCGCCTTCATCGGGACAGGAGGTACTGAAGCTTTCTTT | TRBD1 | TRBJ1-1 | TRBV5-1 | .
CASRRTGVNTGELFF | TGTGCCAGCAGAAGGACAGGGGTTAACACCGGGGAGCTGTTTTTT | TRBD1 | TRBJ2-2 | TRBV6-6 | once
CASSPLGQFNNTEAFF | TGTGCCAGCAGCCCCCTGGGACAATTTAACAACACTGAAGCTTTCTTT | . | TRBJ1-1 | TRBV7-3 | .
CASSPAGDTEAFF | TGTGCCAGCAGCCCCGCAGGGGACACTGAAGCTTTCTTT | . | TRBJ1-1 | TRBV3-1/TRBV3-2 | few
CASSQDLANQPQHF | TGTGCCAGCAGCCAAGATCTGGCCAATCAGCCCCAGCATTTT | . | TRBJ1-5 | TRBV4-2 | .
CASSLQIAGSTDTQYF | TGTGCCAGCAGTCTACAGATAGCGGGCAGCACAGATACGCAGTATTTT | TRBD2 | TRBJ2-3 | TRBV28 | .
CASSIGQSEAFF | TGTGCCAGTAGTATAGGACAGTCTGAAGCTTTCTTT | . | TRBJ1-1 | TRBV19 | .
CASSQDRGGAEAFF | TGTGCCAGCAGCCAAGACAGAGGGGGAGCTGAAGCTTTCTTT | . | TRBJ1-1 | TRBV3-1/TRBV3-2 | .
CASSASYKRNTDTQYF | TGTGCCAGCAGCGCCTCCTACAAGCGGAACACAGATACGCAGTATTTT | . | TRBJ2-3 | TRBV21-1 | .
CCGRGGGYTF | TGTTGTGGGAGGGGTGGTGGCTACACCTTC | . | TRBJ1-2 | TRBV24-1 | .
CASSPSGTLAKNIQYF | TGTGCCAGCAGCCCATCTGGGACTCTAGCCAAAAACATTCAGTACTTC | . | TRBJ2-4 | TRBV28 | .
CASSQWRGQIEGYTF | TGCGCCAGCAGCCAATGGAGAGGACAAATCGAGGGCTACACCTTC | . | TRBJ1-2 | TRBV4-1 | .
CASSYGGSGETQYF | TGTGCCAGCAGTTATGGGGGGTCCGGCGAGACCCAGTACTTC | . | TRBJ2-5 | TRBV6-2/TRBV6-3 | .
CAISVTSGSYEQYF | TGTGCCATCAGTGTGACTAGCGGGAGTTACGAGCAGTACTTC | TRBD2 | TRBJ2-7 | TRBV10-3 | .
CASSSWTSGNNEQFF | TGTGCCAGCAGCTCCTGGACTAGCGGGAATAATGAGCAGTTCTTC | TRBD2 | TRBJ2-1 | TRBV5-6 | .
CASSLGGASLGEQFF | TGTGCCAGCAGCTTAGGGGGGGCTAGTCTCGGTGAGCAGTTCTTC | . | TRBJ2-1 | TRBV7-3 | .
CASSFRSPEAFF | TGTGCCAGCAGTTTTCGTTCCCCTGAAGCTTTCTTT | . | TRBJ1-1 | TRBV12-3/TRBV12-4 | .
CASSQTLAGRQETQYF | TGTGCCAGCAGCCAGACCCTAGCGGGCCGTCAAGAGACCCAGTACTTC | TRBD2 | TRBJ2-5 | TRBV3-1/TRBV3-2 | .
CASSEYRLAVGGELFF | TGTGCCAGCAGCGAATACCGACTAGCGGTGGGCGGGGAGCTGTTTTTT | TRBD2 | TRBJ2-2 | TRBV25-1 | .
CSVVPTGRSYEQYF | TGCAGCGTTGTCCCGACAGGGCGATCCTACGAGCAGTACTTC | TRBD1 | TRBJ2-7 | TRBV29-1 | .
CASSLAVASGGAVNEQFF | TGTGCCAGCAGCTTGGCTGTGGCTAGCGGGGGGGCTGTCAATGAGCAGTTCTTC | TRBD2 | TRBJ2-1 | TRBV5-4 | .
CASSQDLRASRSGNTIYF | TGTGCCAGCAGCCAAGACCTGAGGGCCTCCCGCTCTGGAAACACCATATATTTT | . | TRBJ1-3 | TRBV3-1/TRBV3-2 | .
CASSYGQMNTEAFF | TGTGCCAGCAGTTACGGACAGATGAACACTGAAGCTTTCTTT | . | TRBJ1-1 | TRBV6-2/TRBV6-3 | once
CASSQAGGQGQNYGYTF | TGTGCCAGCAGCCAAGCTGGGGGACAGGGCCAGAACTATGGCTACACCTTC | TRBD1 | TRBJ1-2 | TRBV4-2 | .
CASRPGTSGTRKLYNEQFF | TGTGCCAGTAGGCCGGGGACTAGCGGCACCAGGAAGCTATACAATGAGCAGTTCTTC | TRBD2 | TRBJ2-1 | TRBV19 | .
CASSYSLAGVYEQYF | TGTGCCAGCAGTTACTCGCTAGCGGGGGTCTACGAGCAGTACTTC | TRBD2 | TRBJ2-7 | TRBV6-6 | .
CASSRNTGISVNEKLFF | TGTGCCAGCAGCAGAAACACAGGGATTTCAGTTAATGAAAAACTGTTTTTT | . | TRBJ1-4 | TRBV6-4 | few
CASSLTGGGSEQYF | TGTGCCAGCAGCTTAACCGGGGGAGGGAGCGAGCAGTACTTC | TRBD2 | TRBJ2-7 | TRBV11-2 | .
CASSLYGGSAGNTIYF | TGTGCCAGCAGCCTCTACGGGGGTTCGGCGGGAAACACCATATATTTT | . | TRBJ1-3 | TRBV7-9 | .
CASSWGQNQPQHF | TGTGCCAGCAGTTGGGGACAAAATCAGCCCCAGCATTTT | . | TRBJ1-5 | TRBV2 | .
CASSERGGGTGNQETQYF | TGTGCCAGCAGTGAAAGAGGGGGCGGGACAGGTAACCAAGAGACCCAGTACTTC | TRBD1 | TRBJ2-5 | TRBV6-1 | .
CASSVMGTGLDEQYF | TGTGCCAGCAGCGTGATGGGGACAGGGCTCGACGAGCAGTACTTC | TRBD1 | TRBJ2-7 | TRBV7-2 | .
CASSGATQPQHF | TGTGCCAGTAGTGGAGCAACTCAGCCCCAGCATTTT | . | TRBJ1-5 | TRBV19 | .
CASSTIRDRSTDTQYF | TGTGCCAGCAGCACAATCCGGGACAGGTCAACAGATACGCAGTATTTT | TRBD1 | TRBJ2-3 | TRBV28 | .
CASSPIRGAPNEQFF | TGTGCCAGCTCACCAATCCGGGGGGCCCCCAATGAGCAGTTCTTC | . | TRBJ2-1 | TRBV18 | .
CASSLGSGTGGYEQFF | TGTGCCAGCTCACTAGGTTCCGGGACAGGGGGCTATGAGCAGTTCTTC | TRBD1 | TRBJ2-1 | TRBV18 | .
CASSTRAPGANVLTF | TGTGCCAGCTCAACCAGGGCCCCCGGGGCCAACGTCCTGACTTTC | . | TRBJ2-6 | TRBV18 | .
CASSLGQVNYGYTF | TGTGCCAGCAGCCTGGGACAGGTTAACTATGGCTACACCTTC | TRBD1 | TRBJ1-2 | TRBV5-6 | .
CASSPRTGLNTEAFF | TGTGCCAGCAGCCCTCGGACAGGGTTGAACACTGAAGCTTTCTTT | TRBD1 | TRBJ1-1 | TRBV9 | .
CASRGEFGGYTEAFF | TGTGCCAGCCGCGGGGAGTTTGGGGGTTACACTGAAGCTTTCTTT | . | TRBJ1-1 | TRBV18 | .
CAWNPTGDTQYF | TGTGCCTGGAATCCCACAGGGGATACGCAGTATTTT | . | TRBJ2-3 | TRBV30 | .
CASSSGTSGGAWETQYF | TGTGCCAGCAGTTCCGGGACTAGCGGGGGGGCCTGGGAGACCCAGTACTTC | TRBD2 | TRBJ2-5 | TRBV7-2 | .
CASSLASGKRGELFF | TGTGCCAGCAGTTTGGCTAGCGGGAAGAGGGGGGAGCTGTTTTTT | TRBD2 | TRBJ2-2 | TRBV3-1/TRBV3-2 | once